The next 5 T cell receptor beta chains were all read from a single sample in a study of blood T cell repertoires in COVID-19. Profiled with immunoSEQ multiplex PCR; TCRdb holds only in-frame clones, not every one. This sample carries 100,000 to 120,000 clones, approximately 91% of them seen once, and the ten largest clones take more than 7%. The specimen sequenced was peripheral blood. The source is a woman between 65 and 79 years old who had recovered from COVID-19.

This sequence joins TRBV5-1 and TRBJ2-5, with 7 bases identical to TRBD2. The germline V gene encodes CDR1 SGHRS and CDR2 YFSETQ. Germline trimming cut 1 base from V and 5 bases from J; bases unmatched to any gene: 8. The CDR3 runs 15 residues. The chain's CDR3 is CASSLQGGPGETQYF. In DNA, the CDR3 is TGCGCCAGCAGCTTGCAGGGAGGGCCCGGTGAGACCCAGTACTTC.

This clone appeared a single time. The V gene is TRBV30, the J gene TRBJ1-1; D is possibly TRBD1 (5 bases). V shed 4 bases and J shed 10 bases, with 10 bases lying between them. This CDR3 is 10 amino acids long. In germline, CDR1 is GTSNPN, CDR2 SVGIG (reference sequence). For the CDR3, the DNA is TGTGCCTGGATCAGGGTAGGAGCTTTCTTT. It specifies CAWIRVGAFF.

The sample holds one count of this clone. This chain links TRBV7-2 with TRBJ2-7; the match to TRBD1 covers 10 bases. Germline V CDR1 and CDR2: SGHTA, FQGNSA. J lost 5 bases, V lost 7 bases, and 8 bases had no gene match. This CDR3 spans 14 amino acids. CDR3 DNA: TGTGCCAGCACCCCCAGGACAGGGGGACACGAGCAGTACTTC. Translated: CASTPRTGGHEQYF.

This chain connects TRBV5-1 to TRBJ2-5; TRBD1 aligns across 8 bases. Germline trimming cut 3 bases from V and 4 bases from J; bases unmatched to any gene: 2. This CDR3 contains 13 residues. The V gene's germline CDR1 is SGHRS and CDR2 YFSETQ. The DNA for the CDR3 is TGCGCCAGCAGCTCCGGGACAGGAGAGACCCAGTACTTC. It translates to CASSSGTGETQYF.

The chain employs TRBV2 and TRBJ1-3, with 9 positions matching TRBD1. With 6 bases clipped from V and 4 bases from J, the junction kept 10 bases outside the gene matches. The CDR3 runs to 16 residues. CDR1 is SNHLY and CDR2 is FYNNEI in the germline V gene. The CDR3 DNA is TGTGCCAGCAGCGGACAGGGGCGAAGTTCCGGAAACACCATATATTTT. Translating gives CASSGQGRSSGNTIYF.